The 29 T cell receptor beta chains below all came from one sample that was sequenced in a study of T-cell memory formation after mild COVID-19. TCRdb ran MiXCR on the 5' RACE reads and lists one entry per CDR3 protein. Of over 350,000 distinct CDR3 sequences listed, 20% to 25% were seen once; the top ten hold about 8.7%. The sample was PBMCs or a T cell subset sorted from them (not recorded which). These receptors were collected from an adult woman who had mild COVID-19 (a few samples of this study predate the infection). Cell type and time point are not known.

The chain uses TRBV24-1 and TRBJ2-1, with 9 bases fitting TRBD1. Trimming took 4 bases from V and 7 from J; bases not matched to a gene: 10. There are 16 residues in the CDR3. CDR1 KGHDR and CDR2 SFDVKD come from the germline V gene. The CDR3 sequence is CATSEDTDRGGNEQFF. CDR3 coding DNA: TGTGCCACCAGTGAGGATACGGACAGGGGTGGGAATGAGCAGTTCTTC.

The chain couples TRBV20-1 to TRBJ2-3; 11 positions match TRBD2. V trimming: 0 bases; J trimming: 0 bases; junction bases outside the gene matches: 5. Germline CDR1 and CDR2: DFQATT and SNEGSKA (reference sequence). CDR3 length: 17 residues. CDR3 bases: TGCAGTGCTAGAGATCTCTGGACTAGCGGGAGCACAGATACGCAGTATTTT. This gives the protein CSARDLWTSGSTDTQYF.

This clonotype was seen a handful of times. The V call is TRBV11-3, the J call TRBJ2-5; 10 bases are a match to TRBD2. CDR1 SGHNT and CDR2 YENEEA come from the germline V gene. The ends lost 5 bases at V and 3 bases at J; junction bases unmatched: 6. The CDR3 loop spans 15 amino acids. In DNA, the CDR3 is TGTGCCAGCAGCCCTCGGACTAGCGGAAAAGAGACCCAGTACTTC. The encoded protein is CASSPRTSGKETQYF.

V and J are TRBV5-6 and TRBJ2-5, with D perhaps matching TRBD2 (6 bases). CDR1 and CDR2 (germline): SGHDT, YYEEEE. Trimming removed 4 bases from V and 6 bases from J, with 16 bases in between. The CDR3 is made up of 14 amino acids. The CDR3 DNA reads TGTGCCAGCAGCCCTCTGGGGGGTTTGCAGACCCAGTACTTC. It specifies CASSPLGGLQTQYF.

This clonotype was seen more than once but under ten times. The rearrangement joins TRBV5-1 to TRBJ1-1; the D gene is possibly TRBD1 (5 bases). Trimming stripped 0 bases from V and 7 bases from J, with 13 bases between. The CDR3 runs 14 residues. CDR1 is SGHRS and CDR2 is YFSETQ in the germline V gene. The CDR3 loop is CASSLVQGVGEAFF. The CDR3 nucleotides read TGCGCCAGCAGCTTGGTTCAGGGAGTAGGTGAAGCTTTCTTT.

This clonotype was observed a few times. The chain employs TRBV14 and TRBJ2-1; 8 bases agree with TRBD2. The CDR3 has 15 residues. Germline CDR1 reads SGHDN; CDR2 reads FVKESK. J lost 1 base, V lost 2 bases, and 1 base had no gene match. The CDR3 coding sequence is TGTGCCAGCAGCCAAATAGCGGGATCCTACAATGAGCAGTTCTTC. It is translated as CASSQIAGSYNEQFF.

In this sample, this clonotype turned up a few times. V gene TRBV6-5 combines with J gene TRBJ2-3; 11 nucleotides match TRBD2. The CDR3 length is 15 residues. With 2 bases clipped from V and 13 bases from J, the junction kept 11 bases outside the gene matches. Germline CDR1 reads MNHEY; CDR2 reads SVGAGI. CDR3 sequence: CASSYISGGAEKKYF. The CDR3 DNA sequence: TGTGCCAGCAGTTACATTAGCGGGGGGGCAGAAAAGAAGTATTTT.

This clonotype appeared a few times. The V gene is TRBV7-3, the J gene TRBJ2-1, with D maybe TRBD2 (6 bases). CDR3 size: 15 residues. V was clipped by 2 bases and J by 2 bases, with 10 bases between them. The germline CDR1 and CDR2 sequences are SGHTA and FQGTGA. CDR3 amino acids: CASSLGVAAYNEQFF. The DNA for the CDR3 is TGTGCCAGCAGCTTAGGGGTAGCGGCCTACAATGAGCAGTTCTTC. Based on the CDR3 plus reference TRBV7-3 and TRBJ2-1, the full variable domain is GAGVSQTPSNKVTEKGKYVELRCDPISGHTALYWYRQSLGQGPEFLIYFQGTGAADDSGLPNDRFFAVRPEGSVSTLKIQRTERGDSAVYLCASSLGVAAYNEQFFGPGTRLTVL.

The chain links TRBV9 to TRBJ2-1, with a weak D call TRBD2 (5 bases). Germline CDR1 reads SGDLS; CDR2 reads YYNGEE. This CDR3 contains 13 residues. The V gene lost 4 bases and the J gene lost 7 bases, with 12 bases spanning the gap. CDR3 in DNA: TGTGCCAGCAGCATCTCGGCGGGTAATGAGCAGTTCTTC. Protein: CASSISAGNEQFF.

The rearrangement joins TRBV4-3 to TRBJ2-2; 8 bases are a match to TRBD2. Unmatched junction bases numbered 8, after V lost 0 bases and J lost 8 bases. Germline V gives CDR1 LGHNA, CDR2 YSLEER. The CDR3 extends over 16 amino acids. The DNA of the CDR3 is TGCGCCAGCAGCCAAGATCTAACTAGCGGTCCTGGGGAGCTGTTTTTT. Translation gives CASSQDLTSGPGELFF.

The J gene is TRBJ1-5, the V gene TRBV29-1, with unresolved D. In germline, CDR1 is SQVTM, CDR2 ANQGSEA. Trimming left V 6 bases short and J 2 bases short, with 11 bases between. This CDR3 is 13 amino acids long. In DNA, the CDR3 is TGCAGCGTCGGAGGGCAGCGCAATCAGCCCCAGCATTTT. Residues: CSVGGQRNQPQHF.

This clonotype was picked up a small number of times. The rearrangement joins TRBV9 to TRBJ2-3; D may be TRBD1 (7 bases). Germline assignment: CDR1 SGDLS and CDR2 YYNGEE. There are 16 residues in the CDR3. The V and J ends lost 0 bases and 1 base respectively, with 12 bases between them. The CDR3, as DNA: TGTGCCAGCAGCGTAGCAGGGGGAGGTGGCACAGATACGCAGTATTTT. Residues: CASSVAGGGGTDTQYF.

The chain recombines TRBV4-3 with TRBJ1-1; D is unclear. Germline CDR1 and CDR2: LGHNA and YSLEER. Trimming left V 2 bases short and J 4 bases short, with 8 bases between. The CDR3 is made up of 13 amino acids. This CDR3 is CASSQIEGTEAFF. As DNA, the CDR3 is TGCGCCAGCAGCCAAATTGAGGGCACTGAAGCTTTCTTT.

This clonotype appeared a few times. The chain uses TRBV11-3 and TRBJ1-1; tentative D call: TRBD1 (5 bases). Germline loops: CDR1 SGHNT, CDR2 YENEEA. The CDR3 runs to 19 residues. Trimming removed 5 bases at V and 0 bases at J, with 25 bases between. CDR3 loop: CASSAKRDRGRTMNTEAFF. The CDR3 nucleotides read TGTGCCAGCAGCGCAAAGAGGGACCGGGGCCGAACGATGAACACTGAAGCTTTCTTT. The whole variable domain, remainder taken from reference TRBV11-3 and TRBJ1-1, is EAGVVQSPRYKIIEKKQPVAFWCNPISGHNTLYWYLQNLGQGPELLIRYENEEAVDDSQLPKDRFSAERLKGVDSTLKIQPAELGDSAVYLCASSAKRDRGRTMNTEAFFGQGTRLTVV.

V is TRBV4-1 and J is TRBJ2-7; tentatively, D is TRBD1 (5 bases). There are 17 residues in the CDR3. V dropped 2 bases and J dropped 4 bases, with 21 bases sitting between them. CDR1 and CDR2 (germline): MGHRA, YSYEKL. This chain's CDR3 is CASSQPDSGLDSYEQYF. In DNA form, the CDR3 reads TGCGCCAGCAGCCAACCGGATTCAGGGCTAGATAGTTACGAGCAGTACTTC.

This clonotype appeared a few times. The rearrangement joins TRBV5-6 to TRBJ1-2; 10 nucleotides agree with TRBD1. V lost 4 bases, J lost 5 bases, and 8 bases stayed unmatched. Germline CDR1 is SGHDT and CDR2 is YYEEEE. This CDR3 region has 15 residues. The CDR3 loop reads CASSIGQGERYGYTF. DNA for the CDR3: TGTGCCAGCAGCATCGGACAGGGGGAGAGGTATGGCTACACCTTC. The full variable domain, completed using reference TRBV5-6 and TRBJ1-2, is DAGVTQSPTHLIKTRGQQVTLRCSPKSGHDTVSWYQQALGQGPQFIFQYYEEEERQRGNFPDRFSGHQFPNYSSELNVNALLLGDSALYLCASSIGQGERYGYTFGSGTRLTVV.

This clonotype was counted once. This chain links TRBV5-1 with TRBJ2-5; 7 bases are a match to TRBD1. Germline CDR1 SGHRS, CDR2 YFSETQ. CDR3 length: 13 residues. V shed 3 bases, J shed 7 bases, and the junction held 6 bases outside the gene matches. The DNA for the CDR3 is TGCGCCAGCAGCTCTGACAGGGTAGGGACCCAGTACTTC. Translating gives CASSSDRVGTQYF.

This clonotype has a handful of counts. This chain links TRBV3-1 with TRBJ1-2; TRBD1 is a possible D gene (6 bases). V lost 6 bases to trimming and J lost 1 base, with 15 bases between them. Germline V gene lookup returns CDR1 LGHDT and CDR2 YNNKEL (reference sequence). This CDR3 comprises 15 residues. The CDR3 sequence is CASRLLGGLNYGYTF. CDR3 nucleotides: TGTGCCAGCAGACTATTGGGGGGCCTTAACTATGGCTACACCTTC.

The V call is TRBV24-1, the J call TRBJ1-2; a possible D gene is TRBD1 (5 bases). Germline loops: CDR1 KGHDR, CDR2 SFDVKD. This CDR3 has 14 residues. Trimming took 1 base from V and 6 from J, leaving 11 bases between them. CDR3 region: CATSDFTGFNGYTF. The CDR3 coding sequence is TGTGCCACCAGTGATTTCACAGGTTTTAATGGCTACACCTTC.

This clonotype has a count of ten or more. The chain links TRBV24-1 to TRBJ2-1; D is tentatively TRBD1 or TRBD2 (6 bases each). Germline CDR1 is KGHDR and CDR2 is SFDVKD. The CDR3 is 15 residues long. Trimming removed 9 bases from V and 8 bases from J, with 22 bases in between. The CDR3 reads CATGDETSGEDEQFF. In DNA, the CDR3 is TGTGCCACCGGGGACGAAACATCAGGGGAGGATGAGCAGTTCTTC.

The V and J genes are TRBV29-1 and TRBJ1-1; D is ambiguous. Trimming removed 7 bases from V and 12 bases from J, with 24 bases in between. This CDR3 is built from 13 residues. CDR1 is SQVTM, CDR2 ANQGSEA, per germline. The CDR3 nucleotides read TGCAGCGCGGGAGAAGGAAGAGGACTCGAGACTTTCTTT. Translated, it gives CSAGEGRGLETFF.

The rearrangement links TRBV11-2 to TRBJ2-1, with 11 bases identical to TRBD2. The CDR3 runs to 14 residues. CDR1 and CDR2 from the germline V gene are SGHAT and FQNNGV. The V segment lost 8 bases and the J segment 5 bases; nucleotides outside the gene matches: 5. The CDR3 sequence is CASAGTSGNNEQFF. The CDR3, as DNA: TGTGCCAGCGCGGGGACTAGCGGAAACAATGAGCAGTTCTTC.

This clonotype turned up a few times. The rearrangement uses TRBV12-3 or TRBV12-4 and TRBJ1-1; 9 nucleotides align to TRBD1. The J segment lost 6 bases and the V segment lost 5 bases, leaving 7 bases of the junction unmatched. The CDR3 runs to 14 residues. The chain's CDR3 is CASSVPGQGPEAFF. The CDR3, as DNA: TGTGCCAGCAGTGTTCCGGGACAGGGTCCTGAAGCTTTCTTT.

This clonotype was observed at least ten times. The CDR3 protein is CASSEQAGGMTDTQYF. The CDR3 DNA follows: TGTGCCAGCAGTGAACAAGCGGGGGGTATGACAGATACGCAGTATTTT. The chain couples TRBV2 to TRBJ2-3; 9 positions agree with TRBD2. With 2 bases clipped from V and 3 bases from J, the junction kept 6 bases outside the gene matches. This CDR3 contains 16 residues. In germline, CDR1 is SNHLY, CDR2 FYNNEI.

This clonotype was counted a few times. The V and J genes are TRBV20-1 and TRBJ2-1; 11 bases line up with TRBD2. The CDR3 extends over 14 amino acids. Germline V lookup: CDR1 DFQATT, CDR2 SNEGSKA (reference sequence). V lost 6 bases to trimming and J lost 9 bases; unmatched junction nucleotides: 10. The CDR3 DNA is TGCAGTGCAACTACCCTAGCGGGAGGTAGTGAGCAGTTCTTC. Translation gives CSATTLAGGSEQFF.

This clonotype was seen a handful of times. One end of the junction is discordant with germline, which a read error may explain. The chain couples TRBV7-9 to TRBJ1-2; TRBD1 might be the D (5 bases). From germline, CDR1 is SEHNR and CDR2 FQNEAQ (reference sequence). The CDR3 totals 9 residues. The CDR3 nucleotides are TGTGCCAGCAGCTTCGACAGAGGCTTC. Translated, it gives CASSFDRGF.

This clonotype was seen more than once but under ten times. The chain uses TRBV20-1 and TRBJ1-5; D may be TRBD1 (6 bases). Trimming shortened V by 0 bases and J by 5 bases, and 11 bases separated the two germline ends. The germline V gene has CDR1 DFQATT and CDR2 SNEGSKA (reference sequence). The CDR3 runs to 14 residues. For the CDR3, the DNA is TGCAGTGCTAGAGATGGGCAGGGGCATCAGCCCCAGCATTTT. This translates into CSARDGQGHQPQHF.

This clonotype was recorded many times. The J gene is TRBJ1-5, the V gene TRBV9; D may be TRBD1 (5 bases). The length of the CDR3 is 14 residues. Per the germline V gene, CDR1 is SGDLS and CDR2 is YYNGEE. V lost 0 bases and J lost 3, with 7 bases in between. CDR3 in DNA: TGTGCCAGCAGCGTAGACGGGGCCAATCAGCCCCAGCATTTT. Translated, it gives CASSVDGANQPQHF.

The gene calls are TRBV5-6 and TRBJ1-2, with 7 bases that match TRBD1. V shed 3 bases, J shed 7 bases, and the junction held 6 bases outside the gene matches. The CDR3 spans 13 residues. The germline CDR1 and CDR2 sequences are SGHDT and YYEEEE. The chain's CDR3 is CASSSRDSSGYTF. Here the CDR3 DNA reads TGTGCCAGCAGCTCACGGGACAGTAGTGGCTACACCTTC. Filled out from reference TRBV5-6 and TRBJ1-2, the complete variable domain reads DAGVTQSPTHLIKTRGQQVTLRCSPKSGHDTVSWYQQALGQGPQFIFQYYEEEERQRGNFPDRFSGHQFPNYSSELNVNALLLGDSALYLCASSSRDSSGYTFGSGTRLTVV.